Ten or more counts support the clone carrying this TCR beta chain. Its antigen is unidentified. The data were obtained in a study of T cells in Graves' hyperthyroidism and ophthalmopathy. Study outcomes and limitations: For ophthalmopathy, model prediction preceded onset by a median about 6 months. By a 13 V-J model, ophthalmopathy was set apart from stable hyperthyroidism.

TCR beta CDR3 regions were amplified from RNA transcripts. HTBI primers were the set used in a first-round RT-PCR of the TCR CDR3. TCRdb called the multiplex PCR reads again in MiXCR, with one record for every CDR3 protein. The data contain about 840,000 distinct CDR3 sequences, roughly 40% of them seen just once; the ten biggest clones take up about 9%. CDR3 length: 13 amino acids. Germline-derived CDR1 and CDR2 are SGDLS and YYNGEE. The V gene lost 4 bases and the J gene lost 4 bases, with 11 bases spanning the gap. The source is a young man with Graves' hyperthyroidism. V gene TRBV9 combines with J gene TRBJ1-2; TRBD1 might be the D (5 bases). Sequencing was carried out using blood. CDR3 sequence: CASSPPGTYGYTF. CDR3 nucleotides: TGTGCCAGCAGCCCTCCTGGGACCTATGGCTACACCTTC.